This T cell receptor (beta chain) derives from a study of T cells expressing NK-cell markers. Study overall: There were seven HCMV-seropositive donors and one seronegative donor among the eight sequenced.

cDNA encoding TCR beta was synthesized via 5'RACE template switching incorporating UMIs. One entry per CDR3 protein, without DNA, is what TCRdb gives after re-calling the 5' RACE reads. The repertoire table contains about 150,000 distinct CDR3 sequences. Germline V gene lookup returns CDR1 SGHDT and CDR2 YYEEEE. The CDR3 is 16 amino acids. The specimen sequenced was blood T cells: a sorted CD56 or NKG2C T cell subset, CD4+ or CD8+ T cells, or bulk PBMC T cells (not recorded which). The chain uses TRBV5-6 and TRBJ2-2. This sequence was found in a woman aged 45-65 years in good health. The CDR3 loop reads CASSVGLAASTGELFF.